This T cell receptor beta chain was found in a study of CD8 T cells in ankylosing spondylitis. The CDR3 sequence is 14 residues long. V lost 6 bases, J lost 0 bases, and 12 bases lay in between. Looked up from germline, CDR1 is DFQATT and CDR2 is SNEGSKA (reference sequence). This clonotype was seen repeatedly, ten times or more. TCRdb fed the 5' RACE reads into MiXCR, producing one record per CDR3 protein. The sample records tens of thousands of distinct CDR3 sequences, 4.5% to 6% being singletons. J is TRBJ1-5 and V is TRBV20-1; D unresolved. This clonotype was sampled from a male donor with ankylosing spondylitis or in good health (not recorded which). Sample: blood, either unsorted or a sorted T cell fraction (not recorded which). The DNA of the CDR3 is TGCAGTGCCCAGACACCGAATAGCAATCAGCCCCAGCATTTT. As protein: CSAQTPNSNQPQHF.